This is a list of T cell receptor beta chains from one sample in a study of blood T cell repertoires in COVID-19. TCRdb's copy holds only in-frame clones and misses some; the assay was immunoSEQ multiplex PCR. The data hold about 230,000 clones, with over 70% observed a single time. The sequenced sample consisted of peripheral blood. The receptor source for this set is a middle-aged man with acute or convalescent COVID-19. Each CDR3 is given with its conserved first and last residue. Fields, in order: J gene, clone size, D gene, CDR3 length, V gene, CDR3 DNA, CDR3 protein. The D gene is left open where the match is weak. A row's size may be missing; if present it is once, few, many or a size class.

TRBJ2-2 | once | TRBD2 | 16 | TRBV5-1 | TGCGCCAGCAGCTTGGATGGGACTACGAATACCGGGGAGCTGTTTTTT | CASSLDGTTNTGELFF
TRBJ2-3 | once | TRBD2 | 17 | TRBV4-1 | TGCGCCAGCAGCTATTCGACTAGCGGGAGGGACACAGATACGCAGTATTTT | CASSYSTSGRDTDTQYF
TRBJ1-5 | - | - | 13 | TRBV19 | TGTGCCACGCGACAGGTCCGGGATCAGCCCCAGCATTTT | CATRQVRDQPQHF
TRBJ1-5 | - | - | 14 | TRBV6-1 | TGTGCCAGCAGTGATCGGACAAGCAATCAGCCCCAGCATTTT | CASSDRTSNQPQHF
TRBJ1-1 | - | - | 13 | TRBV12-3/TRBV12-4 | TGTGCCAGCAGTCTGACGGTGAGGACTGAAGCTTTCTTT | CASSLTVRTEAFF
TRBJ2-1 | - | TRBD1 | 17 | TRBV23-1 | TGCGCCAGCAGTCATAGGGGGACAGGGGAAAATGACAATGAGCAGTTCTTC | CASSHRGTGENDNEQFF
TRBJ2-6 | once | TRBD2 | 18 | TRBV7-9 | TGTGCCAGCAGCTTAGGAGGTAGCGGGGAGGATGGGGCCAACGTCCTGACTTTC | CASSLGGSGEDGANVLTF
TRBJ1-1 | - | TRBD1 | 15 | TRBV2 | TGTGCCAGCAGTGGACAGGGAGCCATGAACACTGAAGCTTTCTTT | CASSGQGAMNTEAFF
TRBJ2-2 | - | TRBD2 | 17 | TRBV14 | TGTGCCAGCAGCCAACAATCAAGGTGGCGGGAGCCCGGGGAGCTGTTTTTT | CASSQQSRWREPGELFF
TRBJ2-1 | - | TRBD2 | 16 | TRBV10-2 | TGCGCCAGCAGGGGACTAGCCCTGAGCTCCTACAATGAGCAGTTCTTC | CASRGLALSSYNEQFF
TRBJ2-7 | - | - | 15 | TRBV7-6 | TGTGCCAGCAGCCCCCTGATGATGGGGCCCTACGAGCAGTACTTC | CASSPLMMGPYEQYF
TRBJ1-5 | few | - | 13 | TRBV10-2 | TGCGCCAGCAGTGAGTCCGGCGGTCAGCCCCAGCATTTT | CASSESGGQPQHF
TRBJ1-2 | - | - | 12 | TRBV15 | TGTGCCACCAGCAGAGACGTCTATGGCTACACCTTC | CATSRDVYGYTF
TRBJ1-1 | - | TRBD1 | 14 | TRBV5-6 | TGTGCCAGCAGCTCTCGACAGGGAGGACTTGAAGCTTTCTTT | CASSSRQGGLEAFF
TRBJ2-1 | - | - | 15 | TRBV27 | TGTGCCAGCAGTCCGACAACTCCCTCGTTTGATGAGCAGTTCTTC | CASSPTTPSFDEQFF
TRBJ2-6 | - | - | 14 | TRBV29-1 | TGCAGCGTTGAAGACTTCTCTGGGGCCAACGTCCTGACTTTC | CSVEDFSGANVLTF
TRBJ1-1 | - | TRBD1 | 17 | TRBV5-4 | TGTGCCAGCAGCTTGGGGGGGACAGCACGTGTGAACACTGAAGCTTTCTTT | CASSLGGTARVNTEAFF
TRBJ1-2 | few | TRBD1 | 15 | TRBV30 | TGTGCCTGGAGTCACGAACTTCGGACAGGCCATGGCTACACCTTC | CAWSHELRTGHGYTF
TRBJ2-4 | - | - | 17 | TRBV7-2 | TGTGCCAGCAGTTCATACAGAAGGGGGATTGCCAAAAACATTCAGTACTTC | CASSSYRRGIAKNIQYF
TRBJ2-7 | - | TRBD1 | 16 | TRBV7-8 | TGTGCCAGCAGCCCCGGGAACAGGGGTCTTGCCTACGAGCAGTACTTC | CASSPGNRGLAYEQYF
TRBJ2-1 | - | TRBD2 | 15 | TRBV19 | TGTGCCAGTAGAAACGGACTAGCGGGAAACAATGAGCAGTTCTTC | CASRNGLAGNNEQFF
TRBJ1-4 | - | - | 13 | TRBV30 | TGTGCCTGGAGTGCGGGTGGCCCTGAAAAACTGTTTTTT | CAWSAGGPEKLFF
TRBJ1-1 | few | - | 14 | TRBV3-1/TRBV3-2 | TGTGCCAGCAGCCAAGACCCAGGGTATACTGAAGCTTTCTTT | CASSQDPGYTEAFF
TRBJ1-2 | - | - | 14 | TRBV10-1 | TGCGCCAGCAGTGATTTGAGGACAGACTATGGCTACACCTTC | CASSDLRTDYGYTF
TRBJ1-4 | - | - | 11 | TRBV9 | TGTGCCAGCATTCCCAACGGAAAACTGTTTTTT | CASIPNGKLFF
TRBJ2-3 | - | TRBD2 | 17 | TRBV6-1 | TGTGCCAGCAGTGCGAGGACTAGCGGGAGTGTGGGAGATACGCAGTATTTT | CASSARTSGSVGDTQYF
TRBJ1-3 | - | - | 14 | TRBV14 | TGTGCCAGCAGCCAAGTGAGGTCTGGAAACACCATATATTTT | CASSQVRSGNTIYF
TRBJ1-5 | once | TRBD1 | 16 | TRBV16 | TGTGCCAGCAGCCAGTCTCCGGGACAGCACAATCAGCCCCAGCATTTT | CASSQSPGQHNQPQHF
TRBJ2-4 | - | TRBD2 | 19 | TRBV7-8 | TGTGCCAGCAGCCTAGGGGCGGGACTAGCGGGTGCAGCCAAAAACATTCAGTACTTC | CASSLGAGLAGAAKNIQYF
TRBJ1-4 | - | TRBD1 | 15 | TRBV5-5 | TGTGCCAGCAGCTCAGAGACAGGGTCGGCCGAAAAACTGTTTTTT | CASSSETGSAEKLFF
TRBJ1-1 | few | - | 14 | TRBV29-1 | TGCAGCGTCCTCCGTGCGTGGGGGCTCACTGAAGCTTTCTTT | CSVLRAWGLTEAFF
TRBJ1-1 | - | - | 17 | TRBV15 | TGTGCCACCAGCAGGGGAGGTCTGGTAGGGGGGGACACTGAAGCTTTCTTT | CATSRGGLVGGDTEAFF
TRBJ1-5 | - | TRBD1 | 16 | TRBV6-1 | TGTGCCAGCAGTGACAGGGGGCTGGGTGGCAATCAGCCCCAGCATTTT | CASSDRGLGGNQPQHF
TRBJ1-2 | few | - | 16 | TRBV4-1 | TGCGCCAGCAGAAGAGGCGGGGGTTCCAGCCGCTATGGCTACACCTTC | CASRRGGGSSRYGYTF
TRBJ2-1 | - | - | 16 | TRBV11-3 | TGTGCCAGCAGTGGACCTGGGGGGGACACCTACAATGAGCAGTTCTTC | CASSGPGGDTYNEQFF
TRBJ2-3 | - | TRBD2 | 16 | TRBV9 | TGTGCCAGCAGCGTAGGGCTAGCGGACCTCACAGATACGCAGTATTTT | CASSVGLADLTDTQYF
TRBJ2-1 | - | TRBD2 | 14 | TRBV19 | TGTGCCAGTAGCGGTCCGGGAGGAGGAAATGAGCAGTTCTTC | CASSGPGGGNEQFF
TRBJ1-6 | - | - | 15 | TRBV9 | TGTGCCAGCAGCCTTCGGGCGGGGGAGAATTCACCCCTCCACTTT | CASSLRAGENSPLHF
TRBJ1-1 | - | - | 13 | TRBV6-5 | TGTGCCAGCAGCAATACAGAGAACACTGAAGCTTTCTTT | CASSNTENTEAFF
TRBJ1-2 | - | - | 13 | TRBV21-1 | TGTGCCAGCCCCTGGGCCGGTTCCTATGGCTACACCTTC | CASPWAGSYGYTF
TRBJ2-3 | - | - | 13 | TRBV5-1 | TGCGCCAGCAGCTTGGGCGGCACAGATACGCAGTATTTT | CASSLGGTDTQYF
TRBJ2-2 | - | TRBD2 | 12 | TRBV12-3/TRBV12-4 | TGTGCCAGCAGGGGACTAACCGGGGAGCTGTTTTTT | CASRGLTGELFF
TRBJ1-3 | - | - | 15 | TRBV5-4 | TGTGCCAGCAGCTTGGACAGGGCCTCTGGAAACACCATATATTTT | CASSLDRASGNTIYF
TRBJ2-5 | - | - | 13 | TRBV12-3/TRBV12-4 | TGTGCCAGCAGTCTGACAGGAGGAGAGACCCAGTACTTC | CASSLTGGETQYF
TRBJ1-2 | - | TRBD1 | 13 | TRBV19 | TGTGCCAGTAATACAGGGGGCGGCTATGGCTACACCTTC | CASNTGGGYGYTF
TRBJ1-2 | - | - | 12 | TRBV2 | TGTGCCAGCAGTACAGAATCCTATGGCTACACCTTC | CASSTESYGYTF
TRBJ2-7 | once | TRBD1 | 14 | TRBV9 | TGTGCCAGCAGCCCGAGGGACAGGGTCTACGAGCAGTACTTC | CASSPRDRVYEQYF